The clone carrying this TCR beta chain has ten or more counts. The antigen remains unidentified. Amplification targeted the TCR beta CDR3 regions, with RNA transcripts as the source material. The first round was an RT-PCR with HTBI primers, and the second round was a multiplex PCR. MiXCR, applied by TCRdb to the multiplex PCR reads, yields one record per CDR3 protein. The profile covers 300,000 or so distinct CDR3 sequences, with roughly a sixth appearing a single time and 12% taken by the ten largest. This entry comes from a study of Graves' ophthalmopathy and Graves' hyperthyroidism. Across the study: Blood was drawn at initial diagnosis, before any treatment. Overall study results and limits: Ophthalmopathy progression predictions by the model showed 72.22% specificity and approximately 69% sensitivity.

V lost 2 bases to trimming and J lost 3 bases; unmatched junction nucleotides: 9. The CDR3 extends over 15 amino acids. From germline, CDR1 is DFQATT and CDR2 SNEGSKA (reference sequence). The specimen was peripheral blood. The sequence came from an adult man with Graves' ophthalmopathy. This rearrangement joins TRBV20-1 to TRBJ2-5; TRBD1 matches 7 bases. The CDR3 DNA is TGCAGTGCTAGACACCCGGGACAGCCCAAAGAGACCCAGTACTTC. This encodes CSARHPGQPKETQYF.